The sequence of this TCR beta chain was determined in a study of blood T cell repertoires in COVID-19 (dated by TCRdb to about 2020). Concerning the study at large: Samples covering the acute and convalescent phases of COVID-19 were provided by collaborators in the United States, Italy and Spain. The samples were drawn from two sources: the first 160 participants of the ongoing ImmuneRACE study, and 950 to 1,500 subjects contributed by 6 global collaborators. A freely available public database, intended as a resource for researchers studying the immune response to SARS-CoV-2, is where the repertoires were released. The sample metadata nearly always contained a de-identified subject ID, COVID-19 status, age in years and sex. The prospective study material was composed of cDNA or gDNA derived from T cells, B-cell-depleted T cells, or PBMCs. Deeply sampled blood TCRbeta repertoires from subjects exposed to, actively infected with, or recovered from COVID-19 were included in the dataset. Where available, HLA class I and class II types were obtained from metadata supplied by the sample provider rather than from assay-based typing.

The immunoSEQ Assay, a bias-controlled multiplex PCR, was used to amplify TCRbeta CDR3 regions from genomic DNA. In the source study's methods: The number of nucleated cells in each sample was estimated by amplification of reference gene primers within the assay. To quantify the absolute abundance of each unique TCRbeta CDR3 rearrangement, sequence reads were collapsed and filtered. For each sample, productive Simpson clonality was calculated as the square root of Simpson's diversity index over productive rearrangements. As stored in TCRdb, this immuneACCESS dataset retains in-frame rearrangements with V and J assigned. A fraction of the clones does not appear; measured against another copy, unresolved V genes explain less than half of the discrepancy, and the remainder lacks a known reason. V, J and clone size derive from that table, while D and trimming were established from the DNA sequence. For this sample there are 250,000 to 300,000 clones; roughly 86% appear just once. Together, the top ten hold approximately 4% of the sample.

Collaborating institutions collected whole blood in K2EDTA tubes following their own protocols. For TCRbeta analysis, collaborators shipped samples as frozen whole blood, isolated PBMCs, or DNA extracted from either of those sample types. Overall study outcomes, separate from this receptor: The amount of clinical and demographic metadata varied by source and participant and was provided uncurated.

Points on this clone: The antigen this receptor binds is unknown. It is unclear where the CDR3 begins or ends on the DNA, so no DNA is shown, and the CDR3 is as TCRdb lists it.

The cysteine opens and the phenylalanine closes a CDR3 of 17 amino acids. The source material was peripheral blood. The TCR sequence derives from a man aged 18 to 35 with active or convalescent COVID-19. Rearrangement joined TRBV21-1 to TRBJ2-7; the DNA was not compared with TRBD2, the D call given in the table. TRBV21-1 constitutes a pseudogene. The CDR3 in this case is CASSKWGGGAAAYEQYF.